One and the same sample provided the 30 T cell receptor beta chains below, sequenced in a study of blood T cell repertoires in COVID-19. Some clones are missing from TCRdb's copy, which holds only in-frame ones; the method was immunoSEQ multiplex PCR. The sample gives about 440,000 clones, around 89% of which show up once; approximately 4.3% is in the top ten. Sequenced: peripheral blood. Receptors originate from a woman younger than 45 with acute or convalescent COVID-19.

The chain has TRBV27 and TRBJ2-3; 7 positions agree with TRBD2. J was trimmed by 5 bases and V by 8 bases; bases with no gene match: 13. The germline V gene has CDR1 MNHEY and CDR2 SMNVEV (reference sequence). This CDR3 spans 15 amino acids. The CDR3 coding sequence is TGTGCCAGCCGGCTGTTCTGGGGGAGGGTAGATACGCAGTATTTT. This translates into CASRLFWGRVDTQYF.

The CDR3 loop is CSAKAQGSYEQYF. The CDR3, as DNA: TGCAGCGCGAAGGCGCAGGGATCCTACGAGCAGTACTTC. The chain couples TRBV29-1 to TRBJ2-7, with D tentatively TRBD1 (5 bases). This CDR3 is built from 13 residues. Per the germline V gene, CDR1 is SQVTM and CDR2 is ANQGSEA. The V end lost 7 bases, the J end lost 1 base, and 14 bases lay between the germline ends.

V usage is TRBV14 and J usage is TRBJ1-2; 9 bases are shared with TRBD1. The CDR3 has 18 residues. The junction had 10 bases not matched to a gene; V was cut back by 1 base and J by 1 base. Per the germline V gene, CDR1 is SGHDN and CDR2 is FVKESK. CDR3 bases: TGTGCCAGCAGCCAAGTGGCCGGGACAGGGCCTCGTAACTATGGCTACACCTTC. Translating gives CASSQVAGTGPRNYGYTF.

This sequence joins TRBV30 and TRBJ1-1, with D hard to call. The V gene's germline CDR1 is GTSNPN and CDR2 SVGIG (reference sequence). The CDR3 runs to 13 residues. Trimming removed 3 bases from V and 7 bases from J, with 15 bases in between. CDR3 in DNA: TGTGCCTGGAGAAACTTGAAATCATATGAAGCTTTCTTT. This sequence encodes CAWRNLKSYEAFF.

The CDR3 DNA is TGCAGCGGGGAGACAGGACCGAACACCGGGGAGCTGTTTTTT. This encodes CSGETGPNTGELFF. The gene calls are TRBV29-1 and TRBJ2-2; possibly TRBD1 for D (6 bases). V lost 7 bases and J 0 bases, leaving 12 bases between the germline ends. The CDR3 is 14 residues long. CDR1 SQVTM and CDR2 ANQGSEA come from the germline V gene.

The CDR3 loop is CASRRGQAFADTQYF. The CDR3 coding sequence is TGCGCCAGCAGGCGCGGACAGGCTTTCGCAGATACGCAGTATTTT. The chain joins TRBV5-1 to TRBJ2-3; 7 bases fit TRBD1. The CDR3 totals 15 residues. Germline CDR1 is SGHRS and CDR2 is YFSETQ. Trimming cost V 5 bases and J 4 bases; bases outside gene matches: 10.

V is TRBV2 and J is TRBJ1-1; D perhaps matches TRBD1 (6 bases). CDR1 SNHLY and CDR2 FYNNEI come from the germline V gene. The CDR3 totals 13 residues. With 10 bases removed from V and 6 bases from J, the gap between germline ends came to 18 bases. As DNA, the CDR3 is TGTGCCACCCAGGGGATACAGGGCGCTGAAGCTTTCTTT. It specifies CATQGIQGAEAFF.

The chain recombines TRBV27 with TRBJ1-1; D is uncertain. The ends were cut back, 1 base at V and 2 bases at J, with 5 bases in the middle. This CDR3 comprises 13 residues. In germline, CDR1 is MNHEY, CDR2 SMNVEV (reference sequence). In DNA form, the CDR3 reads TGTGCCAGCAGTTTATTCCGTAACACTGAAGCTTTCTTT. Its translation: CASSLFRNTEAFF.

The J gene is TRBJ2-7, the V gene TRBV29-1; 9 nucleotides match TRBD2. The CDR3 covers 21 residues. Germline trimming cut 4 bases from V and 2 bases from J; bases unmatched to any gene: 27. CDR1 and CDR2 (germline): SQVTM, ANQGSEA. In DNA, the CDR3 is TGCAGCGTTGGTAGTATTTCTGGTCGACTAGCGGACCAGTCGATAACCTACGAGCAGTACTTC. The encoded protein is CSVGSISGRLADQSITYEQYF.

Here the CDR3 DNA reads TGTGCCAGCAGCCAAGGACCAGGGTTGGGACCCCTCCACTTT. Translation gives CASSQGPGLGPLHF. This chain uses TRBV3-1 (or the pseudogene TRBV3-2) with TRBJ1-6; TRBD1 is a possible D gene (5 bases). There are 14 residues in the CDR3. CDR1 LGHDT and CDR2 YNNKEL come from the germline V gene (reference sequence). V lost 1 base, J lost 12 bases, and 13 bases lay in between.

V and J are TRBV7-8 and TRBJ2-5, with a weak D call TRBD1 (6 bases). Germline CDR1 and CDR2: SGHVS and FQNEAQ. The CDR3 totals 14 residues. Trimming removed 3 bases at V and 1 base at J, with 9 bases between. CDR3 region: CASSLGATQETQYF. In DNA, the CDR3 is TGTGCCAGCAGCTTGGGGGCAACCCAAGAGACCCAGTACTTC.

Comments on this clone: Additional DNA sequences in this sample encode the identical CDR3. The V gene is TRBV5-1, the J gene TRBJ2-3; D call uncertain. V dropped 3 bases and J dropped 6 bases, with 5 bases sitting between them. The length of the CDR3 is 11 residues. Per germline, CDR1 SGHRS and CDR2 YFSETQ. The CDR3 DNA is TGCGCCAGCAGCTCCGGGGATACGCAGTATTTT. The encoded protein is CASSSGDTQYF.

The chain joins TRBV27 to TRBJ2-7; 9 bases are a match to TRBD1. Germline CDR1 MNHEY, CDR2 SMNVEV (reference sequence). This CDR3 comprises 15 residues. V lost 5 bases, J lost 7 bases, and 12 bases stayed unmatched. CDR3 in amino acids: CASSPPGTGSREQYF. The DNA for the CDR3 is TGTGCCAGCAGTCCCCCCGGGACAGGGTCGAGAGAGCAGTACTTC.

The chain is built from TRBV7-7 and TRBJ2-3; TRBD2 aligns across 12 bases. This CDR3 has 19 amino acids. The germline CDR1 and CDR2 sequences are SSHAT and FNYEAQ (reference sequence). The trim removed 1 base at V and 4 bases at J, leaving 12 bases unmatched. The CDR3 region is CASSLGTSGGPRGSDTQYF. The CDR3 DNA reads TGTGCCAGCAGCTTAGGTACTAGCGGGGGGCCGAGGGGGTCAGATACGCAGTATTTT.

The chain couples TRBV9 to TRBJ2-1; D call uncertain. Germline V CDR1 and CDR2: SGDLS, YYNGEE. The V end lost 4 bases, the J end lost 4 bases, and 15 bases lay between the germline ends. The CDR3 consists of 15 residues. In DNA form, the CDR3 reads TGTGCCAGCAGCCTATCCGCCGTGCCTTACAATGAGCAGTTCTTC. The encoded protein is CASSLSAVPYNEQFF.

The genes are TRBV19 and TRBJ2-1; D unresolved. The CDR3 totals 12 residues. V was shortened by 5 bases and J by 9 bases, with 11 bases between the two germline ends. Germline V gives CDR1 LNHDA, CDR2 SQIVND (reference sequence). The CDR3 loop is CASSPLTGEQFF. CDR3 bases: TGTGCCAGTAGTCCCTTGACTGGTGAGCAGTTCTTC.

The gene calls are TRBV25-1 and TRBJ1-4; 7 nucleotides match TRBD1. Germline CDR1 reads MGHDK; CDR2 reads SYGVNS. CDR3 length: 16 residues. Trimming cost V 5 bases and J 0 bases; bases outside gene matches: 6. In nucleotides, the CDR3 is TGTGCCAGCAGTACGAACAGGGGAGCAACTAATGAAAAACTGTTTTTT. Translating gives CASSTNRGATNEKLFF.

The V call is TRBV7-9, the J call TRBJ2-4, with D tentatively TRBD1 (6 bases). The CDR3 totals 15 residues. Deletions cut 8 bases from V and 8 bases from J, with 22 bases between. Germline V gene data show CDR1 as SEHNR and CDR2 as FQNEAQ (reference sequence). The CDR3 loop is CASGPGQTSRDIQYF. The CDR3 DNA reads TGTGCCAGCGGCCCCGGACAGACCTCACGTGACATTCAGTACTTC.

The chain combines TRBV4-1 with TRBJ2-1; 8 bases are a match to TRBD2. In germline, CDR1 is MGHRA, CDR2 YSYEKL. The CDR3 is made up of 16 amino acids. With V trimmed by 1 base and J by 2 bases, 4 bases remained unmatched. The CDR3 sequence: CASSQAETSAYNEQFF. CDR3 nucleotides: TGCGCCAGCAGCCAAGCTGAGACTAGCGCCTACAATGAGCAGTTCTTC.

The chain uses TRBV7-9 and TRBJ1-1; 7 bases agree with TRBD1. The CDR3 consists of 13 residues. CDR1 and CDR2 from the germline V gene are SEHNR and FQNEAQ (reference sequence). With V trimmed by 5 bases and J by 9 bases, 9 bases remained unmatched. CDR3 nucleotide sequence: TGTGCCAGCAGCGTGGGACAGCACAATCAAGCTTTCTTT. Translating it yields CASSVGQHNQAFF.

In its sample, this clone was seen once. The genes are TRBV7-6 and TRBJ2-1; TRBD1 matches at 8 bases. CDR3 length equals 17 residues. The V gene end was trimmed by 2 bases and the J gene end by 1 base; junction bases not matched to a gene: 7. Germline V lookup: CDR1 SGHVS, CDR2 FNYEAQ. DNA for the CDR3: TGTGCCAGCAGCTTACGCCCAGACAGGGGTTCCTACAATGAGCAGTTCTTC. Translating gives CASSLRPDRGSYNEQFF.

This clone was seen just once. V and J are TRBV10-3 and TRBJ2-2; TRBD2 is a possible D gene (7 bases). The germline V gene encodes CDR1 ENHRY and CDR2 SYGVKD. The ends were cut back, 8 bases at V and 4 bases at J, with 17 bases in the middle. This CDR3 has 15 residues. CDR3 nucleotides: TGTGCCATCTATGACGGGGGGCTCCTCACCGGGGAGCTGTTTTTT. Translation gives CAIYDGGLLTGELFF.

The chain employs TRBV20-1 and TRBJ2-3; no definite D call. Trimming took off 3 bases at V and 5 bases at J, with 6 bases between the two ends. The CDR3 is made up of 11 amino acids. Per the germline V gene, CDR1 is DFQATT and CDR2 is SNEGSKA (reference sequence). The CDR3 DNA reads as TGCAGTGCTAGCTCAGTAGATACGCAGTATTTT. Residues: CSASSVDTQYF.

The chain couples TRBV18 to TRBJ1-6; possible D gene TRBD1, 6 bases. V dropped 5 bases and J dropped 7 bases, with 12 bases sitting between them. The CDR3 runs to 14 residues. Germline CDR1 and CDR2: KGHSH and LQKENI. CDR3 in amino acids: CASSSDRLNSPLHF. In nucleotides, the CDR3 is TGTGCCAGCTCATCCGACAGGCTAAATTCACCCCTCCACTTT.

The CDR3 loop reads CASSQGSTGTGELFF. The CDR3 bases are TGCGCCAGCAGCCAAGGGTCGACGGGGACCGGGGAGCTGTTTTTT. V and J are TRBV4-1 and TRBJ2-2; a weak D match, TRBD2 (5 bases). The CDR3 totals 15 residues. V was clipped by 1 base and J by 5 bases, with 11 bases between them. CDR1 is MGHRA and CDR2 is YSYEKL in the germline V gene.

V and J are TRBV5-1 and TRBJ1-1; 8 positions match TRBD1. Germline V gene sequence: CDR1 SGHRS, CDR2 YFSETQ. V was clipped by 4 bases and J by 5 bases; unmatched bases: 10. The CDR3 is 15 residues long. This chain's CDR3 is CASSVGTGSRTEAFF. The CDR3 region has the DNA TGCGCCAGCAGCGTGGGGACAGGTAGTCGTACTGAAGCTTTCTTT.

The chain recombines TRBV6-7 with TRBJ1-4; 7 bases align to TRBD1. TRBV6-7 is filed as an ORF, its function uncertain. After removal of 6 bases from V and 5 bases from J, the junction contained 6 bases not matched to a gene. There are 14 residues in the CDR3. CDR3 in amino acids: CASRGDSRNEKLFF. The CDR3 DNA reads TGTGCCAGCAGGGGGGACAGTCGAAATGAAAAACTGTTTTTT.

This chain connects TRBV15 to TRBJ1-2; possible D gene TRBD1, 5 bases. CDR1 is LNHNV and CDR2 is YYDKDF in the germline V gene (reference sequence). The CDR3 sequence is 16 residues long. Trimming left V 3 bases short and J 4 bases short, with 18 bases between. This CDR3 is CATSSDEFTGAYGYTF. As DNA, the CDR3 is TGTGCCACCAGCAGCGACGAATTCACAGGCGCCTATGGCTACACCTTC.

This clone showed up just once. V usage is TRBV28 and J usage is TRBJ2-1, with D unclear. CDR3 length: 12 amino acids. The germline V gene encodes CDR1 MDHEN and CDR2 SYDVKM. Trimming removed 6 bases at V and 6 bases at J, with 9 bases between. The CDR3 loop reads CASRLPGNEQFF. The CDR3 DNA sequence: TGTGCCAGCAGGTTACCAGGCAATGAGCAGTTCTTC. Drawing the rest from reference TRBV28 and TRBJ2-1, the complete variable domain is DVKVTQSSRYLVKRTGEKVFLECVQDMDHENMFWYRQDPGLGLRLIYFSYDVKMKEKGDIPEGYSVSREKKERFSLILESASTNQTSMYLCASRLPGNEQFFGPGTRLTVL.

V is TRBV5-1 and J is TRBJ1-4; D might be TRBD1 (6 bases). CDR3 length: 14 residues. Trimming removed 7 bases from V and 8 bases from J, with 18 bases in between. CDR1 is SGHRS and CDR2 is YFSETQ in the germline V gene. The CDR3: CASAETGLGEKLFF. CDR3 nucleotide sequence: TGCGCCAGCGCCGAAACAGGGTTAGGAGAAAAACTGTTTTTT.